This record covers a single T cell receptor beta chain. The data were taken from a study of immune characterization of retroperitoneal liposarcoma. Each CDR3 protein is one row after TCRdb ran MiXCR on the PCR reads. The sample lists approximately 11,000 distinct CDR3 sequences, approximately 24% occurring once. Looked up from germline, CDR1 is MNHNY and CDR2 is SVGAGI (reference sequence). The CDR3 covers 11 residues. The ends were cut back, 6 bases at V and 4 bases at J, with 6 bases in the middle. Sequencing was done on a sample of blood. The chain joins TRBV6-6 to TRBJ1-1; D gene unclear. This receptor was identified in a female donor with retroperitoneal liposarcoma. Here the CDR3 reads CASSGSTEAFF. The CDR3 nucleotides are TGTGCCAGCAGCGGATCCACTGAAGCTTTCTTT.